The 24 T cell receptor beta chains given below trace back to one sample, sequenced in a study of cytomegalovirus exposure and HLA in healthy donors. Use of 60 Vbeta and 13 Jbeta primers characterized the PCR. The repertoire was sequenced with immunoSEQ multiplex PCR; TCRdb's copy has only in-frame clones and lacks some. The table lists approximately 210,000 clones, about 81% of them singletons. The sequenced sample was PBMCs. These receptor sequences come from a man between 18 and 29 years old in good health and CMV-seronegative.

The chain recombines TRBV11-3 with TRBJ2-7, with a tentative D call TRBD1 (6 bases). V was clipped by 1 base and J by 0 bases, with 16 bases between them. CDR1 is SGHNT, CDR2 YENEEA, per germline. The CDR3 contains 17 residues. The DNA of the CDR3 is TGTGCCAGCAGCTTAGTTTGCCCGACAGGTAGCTCCTACGAGCAGTACTTC. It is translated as CASSLVCPTGSSYEQYF.

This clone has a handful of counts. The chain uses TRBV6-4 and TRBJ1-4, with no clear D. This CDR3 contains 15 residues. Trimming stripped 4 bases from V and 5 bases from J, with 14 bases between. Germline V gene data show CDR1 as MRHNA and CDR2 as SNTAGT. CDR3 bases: TGTGCCAGCAGTGCCAACGGAGGCCGAAATGAAAAACTGTTTTTT. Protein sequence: CASSANGGRNEKLFF.

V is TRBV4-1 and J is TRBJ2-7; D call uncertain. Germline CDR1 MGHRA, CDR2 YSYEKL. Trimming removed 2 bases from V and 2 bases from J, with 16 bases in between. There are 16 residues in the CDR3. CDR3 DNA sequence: TGCGCCAGCAGCCAAACAGAGATCAGGCCGACCTACGAGCAGTACTTC. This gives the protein CASSQTEIRPTYEQYF.

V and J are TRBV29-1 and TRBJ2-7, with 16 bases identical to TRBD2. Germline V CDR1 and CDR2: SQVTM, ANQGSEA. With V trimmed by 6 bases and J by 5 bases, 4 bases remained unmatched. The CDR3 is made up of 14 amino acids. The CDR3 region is CSVGLAGGPHEQYF. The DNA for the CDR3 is TGCAGCGTGGGACTAGCGGGAGGGCCTCACGAGCAGTACTTC.

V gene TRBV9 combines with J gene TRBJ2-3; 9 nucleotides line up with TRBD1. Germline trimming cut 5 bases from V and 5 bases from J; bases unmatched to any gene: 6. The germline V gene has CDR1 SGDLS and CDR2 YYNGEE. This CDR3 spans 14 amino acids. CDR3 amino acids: CASRRGQGRDTQYF. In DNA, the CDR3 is TGTGCCAGCAGAAGGGGACAGGGCCGAGATACGCAGTATTTT.

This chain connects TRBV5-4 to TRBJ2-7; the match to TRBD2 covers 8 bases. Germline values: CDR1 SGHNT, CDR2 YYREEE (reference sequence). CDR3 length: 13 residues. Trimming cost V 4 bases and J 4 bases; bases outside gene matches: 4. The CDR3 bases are TGTGCCAGCAGCGGAGCGGGGGAATACGAGCAGTACTTC. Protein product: CASSGAGEYEQYF. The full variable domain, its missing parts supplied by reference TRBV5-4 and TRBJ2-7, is ETGVTQSPTHLIKTRGQQVTLRCSSQSGHNTVSWYQQALGQGPQFIFQYYREEENGRGNFPPRFSGLQFPNYSSELNVNALELDDSALYLCASSGAGEYEQYFGPGTRLTVT.

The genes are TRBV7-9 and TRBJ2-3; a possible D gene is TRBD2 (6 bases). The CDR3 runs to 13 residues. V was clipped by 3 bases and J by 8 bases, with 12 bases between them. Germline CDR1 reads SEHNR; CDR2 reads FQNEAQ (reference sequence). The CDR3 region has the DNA TGTGCCAGCAGCTTGTCTAGCGTCGGTACGCAGTATTTT. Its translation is CASSLSSVGTQYF.

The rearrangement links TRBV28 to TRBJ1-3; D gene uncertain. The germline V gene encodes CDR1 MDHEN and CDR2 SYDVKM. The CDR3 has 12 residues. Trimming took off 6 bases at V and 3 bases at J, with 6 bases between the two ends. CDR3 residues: CASRTIGNTIYF. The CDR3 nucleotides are TGTGCCAGCAGGACAATTGGAAACACCATATATTTT.

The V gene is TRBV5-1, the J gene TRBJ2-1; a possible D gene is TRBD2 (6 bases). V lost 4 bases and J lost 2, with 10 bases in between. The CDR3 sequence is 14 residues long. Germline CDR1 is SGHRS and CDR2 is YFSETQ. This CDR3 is CASSAGRPYNEQFF. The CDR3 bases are TGCGCCAGCAGCGCGGGACGGCCCTACAATGAGCAGTTCTTC. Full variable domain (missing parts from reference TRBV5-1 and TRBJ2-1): KAGVTQTPRYLIKTRGQQVTLSCSPISGHRSVSWYQQTPGQGLQFLFEYFSETQRNKGNFPGRFSGRQFSNSRSEMNVSTLELGDSALYLCASSAGRPYNEQFFGPGTRLTVL.

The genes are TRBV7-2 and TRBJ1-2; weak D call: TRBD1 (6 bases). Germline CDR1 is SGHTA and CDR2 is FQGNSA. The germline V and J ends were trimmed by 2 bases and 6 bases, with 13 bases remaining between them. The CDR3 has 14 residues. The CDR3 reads CASSLTGISDGYTF. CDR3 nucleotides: TGTGCCAGCAGCTTAACAGGGATCTCTGATGGCTACACCTTC.

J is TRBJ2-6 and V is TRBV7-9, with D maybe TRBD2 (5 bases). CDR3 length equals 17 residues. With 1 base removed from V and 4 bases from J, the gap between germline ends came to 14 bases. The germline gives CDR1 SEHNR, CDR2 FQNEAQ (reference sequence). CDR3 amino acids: CASSLDVGPSGANVLTF. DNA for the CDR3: TGTGCCAGCAGCTTAGATGTAGGCCCTAGCGGGGCCAACGTCCTGACTTTC. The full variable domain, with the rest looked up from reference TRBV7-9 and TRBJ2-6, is DTGVSQNPRHKITKRGQNVTFRCDPISEHNRLYWYRQTLGQGPEFLTYFQNEAQLEKSRLLSDRFSAERPKGSFSTLEIQRTEQGDSAMYLCASSLDVGPSGANVLTFGAGSRLTVL.

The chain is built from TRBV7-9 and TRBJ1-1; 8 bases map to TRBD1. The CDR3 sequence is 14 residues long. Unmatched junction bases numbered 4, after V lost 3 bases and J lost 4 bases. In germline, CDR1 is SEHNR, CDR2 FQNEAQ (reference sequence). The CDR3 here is CASSFWTGTTEAFF. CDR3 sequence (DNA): TGTGCCAGCAGCTTCTGGACAGGGACCACTGAAGCTTTCTTT.

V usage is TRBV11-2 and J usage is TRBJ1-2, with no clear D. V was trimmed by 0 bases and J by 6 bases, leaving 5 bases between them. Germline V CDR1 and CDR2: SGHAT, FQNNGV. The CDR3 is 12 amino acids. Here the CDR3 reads CASSLEHNGYTF. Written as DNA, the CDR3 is TGTGCCAGCAGCTTAGAACATAATGGCTACACCTTC.

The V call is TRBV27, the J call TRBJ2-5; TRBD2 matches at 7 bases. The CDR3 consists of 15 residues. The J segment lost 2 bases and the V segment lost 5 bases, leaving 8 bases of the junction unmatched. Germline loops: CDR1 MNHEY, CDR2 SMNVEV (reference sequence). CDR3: CASSTGTIRQETQYF. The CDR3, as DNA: TGTGCCAGCAGTACCGGGACTATACGACAAGAGACCCAGTACTTC.

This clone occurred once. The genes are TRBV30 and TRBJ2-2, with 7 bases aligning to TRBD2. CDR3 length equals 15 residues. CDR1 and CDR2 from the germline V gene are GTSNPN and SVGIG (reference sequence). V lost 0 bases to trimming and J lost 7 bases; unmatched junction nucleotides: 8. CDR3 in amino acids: CAWSVIGGSGGELFF. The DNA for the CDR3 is TGTGCCTGGAGTGTAATCGGCGGGAGTGGCGGGGAGCTGTTTTTT.

CDR3 coding DNA: TGTGCCAGCAGCACCCAGGGGGCCGGCGACGAGCAGTACTTC. Residues: CASSTQGAGDEQYF. The V gene is TRBV7-6, the J gene TRBJ2-7; 8 nucleotides match TRBD1. The CDR3 consists of 14 residues. The V gene end was trimmed by 5 bases and the J gene end by 5 bases; junction bases not matched to a gene: 8. Germline assignment: CDR1 SGHVS and CDR2 FNYEAQ.

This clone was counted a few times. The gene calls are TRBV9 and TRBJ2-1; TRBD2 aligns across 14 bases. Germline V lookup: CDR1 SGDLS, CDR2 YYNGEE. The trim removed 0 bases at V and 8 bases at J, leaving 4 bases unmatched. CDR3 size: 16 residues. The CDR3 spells CASSVEGLAGVDEQFF. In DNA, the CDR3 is TGTGCCAGCAGCGTAGAGGGACTAGCGGGAGTTGATGAGCAGTTCTTC.

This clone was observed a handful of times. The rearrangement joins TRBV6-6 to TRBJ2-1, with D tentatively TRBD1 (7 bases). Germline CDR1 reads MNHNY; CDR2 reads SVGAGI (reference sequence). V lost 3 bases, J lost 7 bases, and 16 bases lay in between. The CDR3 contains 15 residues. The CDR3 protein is CASSYRGRGGNEQFF. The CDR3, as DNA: TGTGCCAGCAGTTATAGGGGGCGGGGTGGGAATGAGCAGTTCTTC.

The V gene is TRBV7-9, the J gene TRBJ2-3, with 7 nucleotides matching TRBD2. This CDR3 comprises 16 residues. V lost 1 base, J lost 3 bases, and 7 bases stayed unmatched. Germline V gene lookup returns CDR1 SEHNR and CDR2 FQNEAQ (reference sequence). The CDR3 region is CASSLEVGLYTDTQYF. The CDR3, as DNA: TGTGCCAGCAGCTTAGAAGTGGGACTATATACAGATACGCAGTATTTT. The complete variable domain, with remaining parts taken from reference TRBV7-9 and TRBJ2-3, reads DTGVSQNPRHKITKRGQNVTFRCDPISEHNRLYWYRQTLGQGPEFLTYFQNEAQLEKSRLLSDRFSAERPKGSFSTLEIQRTEQGDSAMYLCASSLEVGLYTDTQYFGPGTRLTVL.

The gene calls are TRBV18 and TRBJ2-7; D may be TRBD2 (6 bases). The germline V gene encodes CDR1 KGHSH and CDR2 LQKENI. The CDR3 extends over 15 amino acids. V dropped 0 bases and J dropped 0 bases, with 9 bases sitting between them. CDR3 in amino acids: CASSPPNGSSYEQYF. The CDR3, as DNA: TGTGCCAGCTCACCACCGAACGGGAGCTCCTACGAGCAGTACTTC.

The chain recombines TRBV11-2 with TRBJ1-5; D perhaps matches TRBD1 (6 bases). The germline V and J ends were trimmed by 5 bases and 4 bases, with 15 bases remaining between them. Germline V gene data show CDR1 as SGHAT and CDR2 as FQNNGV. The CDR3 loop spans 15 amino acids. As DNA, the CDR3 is TGTGCCAGCAGCCCCGGCAGGGGTGGAAATCAGCCCCAGCATTTT. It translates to CASSPGRGGNQPQHF.

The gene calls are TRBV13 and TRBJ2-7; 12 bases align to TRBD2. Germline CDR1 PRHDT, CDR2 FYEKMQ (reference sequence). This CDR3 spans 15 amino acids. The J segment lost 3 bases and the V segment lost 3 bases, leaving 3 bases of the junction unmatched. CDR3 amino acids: CASSFGLAGNYEQYF. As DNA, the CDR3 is TGTGCCAGCAGCTTCGGACTAGCGGGAAACTACGAGCAGTACTTC.

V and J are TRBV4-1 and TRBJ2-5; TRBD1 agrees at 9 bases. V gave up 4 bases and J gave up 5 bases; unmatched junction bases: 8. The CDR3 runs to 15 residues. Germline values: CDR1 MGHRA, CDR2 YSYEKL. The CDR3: CASSRSFGTGETQYF. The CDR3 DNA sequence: TGCGCCAGCAGCCGTTCCTTCGGGACAGGGGAGACCCAGTACTTC.

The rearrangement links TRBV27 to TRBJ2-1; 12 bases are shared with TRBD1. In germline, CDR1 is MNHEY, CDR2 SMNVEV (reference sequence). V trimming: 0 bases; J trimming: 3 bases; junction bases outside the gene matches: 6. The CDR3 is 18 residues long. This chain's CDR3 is CASSLSVGTGGFYNEQFF. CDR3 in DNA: TGTGCCAGCAGTTTATCGGTTGGGACAGGGGGCTTCTACAATGAGCAGTTCTTC.